This entry is about one T cell receptor (beta chain). Antigen specificity is unknown. 5'RACE template switching added a universal primer site and UMIs to TCR cDNA. TCRdb passed the 5' RACE reads through MiXCR, listing each CDR3 protein once. The sample has about 130,000 distinct CDR3 sequences; about 8.4% are singletons. The sample comes from a study of T cells after yellow fever vaccination. The V end lost 1 base, the J end lost 6 bases, and 10 bases lay between the germline ends. The length of the CDR3 is 14 residues. CDR1 and CDR2 from the germline V gene are MGHRA and YSYEKL. Findings and caveats of the study: Subsequent to the booster, the majority of primary-vaccination clones reappeared (under 98% CD4, about 90% CD8). Any FACS-sorted repertoire could hold abundant clonotypes that contaminate it from the bulk population.

The sample was CD8+ T cells sorted from PBMCs, taken on the day of the yellow fever booster vaccination. The J gene is TRBJ2-1, the V gene TRBV4-1; D gene ambiguous. The origin of this receptor is a man in his late teens or twenties who received the YFV17D yellow fever vaccine. CDR3 protein: CASSQAPPPNEQFF. The CDR3 DNA reads as TGCGCCAGCAGCCAAGCCCCACCTCCCAATGAGCAGTTCTTC.